The sequence of this T cell receptor beta chain was determined in a study of T cells after yellow fever vaccination. This clonotype was seen a few times. Trimming removed 5 bases at V and 4 bases at J, with 12 bases between. The CDR3 sequence is 14 residues long. Germline-derived CDR1 and CDR2 are SGHAT and FQNNGV. A single record per CDR3 protein comes from TCRdb applying MiXCR to the 5' RACE reads. The data contain some 600,000 distinct CDR3 sequences, about 12% of them singletons. Source: PBMCs, taken on the day of the yellow fever booster vaccination. The V call is TRBV11-2, the J call TRBJ1-5; D not resolved. The receptor was isolated from a man in his thirties or forties who received the YFV17D yellow fever vaccine. CDR3 amino acids: CASSQGQFNQPQHF. The CDR3 nucleotides read TGTGCCAGCAGCCAAGGCCAGTTTAATCAGCCCCAGCATTTT. Based on the CDR3 plus reference TRBV11-2 and TRBJ1-5, the full variable domain is EAGVAQSPRYKIIEKRQSVAFWCNPISGHATLYWYQQILGQGPKLLIQFQNNGVVDDSQLPKDRFSAERLKGVDSTLKIQPAKLEDSAVYLCASSQGQFNQPQHFGDGTRLSIL.